Below, one TCR beta chain is given with its context. The antigen is unknown. CDR1 is SGHVS, CDR2 FQNEAQ, per germline. The CDR3 is 16 amino acids. The V and J ends lost 5 bases and 2 bases, in that order; junction bases with no gene match: 7. Treatment in this sample: oral pan-JAK inhibitor, 5-10 mg twice daily. The data were obtained in a study of CD8+ T cells in alopecia areata. Study at large: The tofacitinib course ran for 6 to 18 months and was followed by 6 months off drug. Treated patients received severity scores based on the percentage of scalp area affected.

Study-wide results and caveats: Throughout tofacitinib, many expanded lesional clones continued to persist in scalp and blood. Scalp specimens additionally yield sequences from normal skin's resident alphabeta T cells.

Extraction and reverse transcription of RNA yielded cDNA as the sequencing template. Produced via immunoSEQ multiplex PCR; TCRdb's table is partial and in-frame only. Among some 240,000 clones listed, roughly 56% were seen once. The sample in question was CD4+ T cells sorted from blood, obtained at week 4, from a patient treated with tofacitinib. The rearrangement joins TRBV7-8 to TRBJ2-3, with 10 bases matching TRBD2. The TCR comes from a human donor with alopecia areata. CDR3 bases: TGTGCCAGCAGCAGGAGACTAGCGGGCCTCACAGATACGCAGTATTTT. Residues: CASSRRLAGLTDTQYF.